The 5 T cell receptor beta chains below all came from one sample that was sequenced in a study of read filtering for tumor transcriptome and immune sequencing. From approximately 400 ng of RNA, a library with molecular barcoded alpha/delta and beta/gamma adaptors was made. Using its own MiXCR run on the reads, TCRdb lists one record per CDR3 protein. The sample contains more than 70,000 distinct CDR3 sequences, under 25% of which appear only once. Sequenced sample: a population of CD138-negative cells sorted from bone marrow. The receptors derive from a donor at least 40 years old with multiple myeloma.

In its sample, this clonotype was seen a few times. The CDR3: CATSGEDRGHETQYF. Here the CDR3 DNA reads TGTGCCACCAGCGGGGAGGACAGGGGCCATGAGACCCAGTACTTC. V usage is TRBV15 and J usage is TRBJ2-5; 9 bases are a match to TRBD1. J lost 5 bases, V lost 5 bases, and 9 bases had no gene match. Germline loops: CDR1 LNHNV, CDR2 YYDKDF (reference sequence). CDR3 length: 15 residues.

Turning to this clonotype: A single base separates this from a much larger clone, so it may be a read error. V is TRBV29-1 and J is TRBJ2-5, with 8 nucleotides matching TRBD1. From germline, CDR1 is SQVTM and CDR2 ANQGSEA. This CDR3 comprises 13 residues. CDR3 DNA: TGCAGCGCACGGACAGGGAAAAAAGAGACCCGGTACTTC. Translation gives CSARTGKKETRYF.

This clonotype has only a few counts. J is TRBJ2-1 and V is TRBV14; no reliable D call. The CDR3 spans 15 residues. Per germline, CDR1 SGHDN and CDR2 FVKESK. V shed 1 base and J shed 5 bases, with 12 bases lying between them. CDR3 sequence: CASSQVLGIHNEQFF. The DNA of the CDR3 is TGTGCCAGCAGCCAAGTTTTGGGAATCCACAATGAGCAGTTCTTC.

This clonotype was counted ten times or more. The chain has TRBV7-9 and TRBJ2-6; TRBD2 aligns across 7 bases. The CDR3 length is 18 residues. Germline CDR1 and CDR2: SEHNR and FQNEAQ (reference sequence). Trimming removed 2 bases from V and 0 bases from J; junction bases left unmatched: 7. The CDR3 reads CASSLNWGGFSGANVLTF. The DNA for the CDR3 is TGTGCCAGCAGCTTAAACTGGGGAGGGTTCTCTGGGGCCAACGTCCTGACTTTC.

Note on this clonotype: A much more abundant neighbour one base away suggests this may be a read error. V gene TRBV5-1 combines with J gene TRBJ1-4; weak D call: TRBD1 (6 bases). The DNA end favors TRBJ2-3, so the J call may be wrong. The V gene's germline CDR1 is SGHRS and CDR2 YFSETQ. The CDR3 extends over 16 amino acids. The CDR3 DNA reads TGCGCCAGCAAAAAAGGAAAACAGGGAGATACAGATGCGCAGTATTTT. Its translation is CASKKGKQGDTDAQYF.